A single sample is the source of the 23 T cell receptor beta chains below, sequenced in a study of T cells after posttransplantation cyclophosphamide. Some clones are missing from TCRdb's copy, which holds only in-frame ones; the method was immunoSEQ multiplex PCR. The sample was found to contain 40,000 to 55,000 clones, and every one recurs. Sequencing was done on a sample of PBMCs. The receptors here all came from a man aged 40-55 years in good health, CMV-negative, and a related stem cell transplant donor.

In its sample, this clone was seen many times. The CDR3 coding sequence is TGTGCCAGCACGTGGCTAGCGGAGCACTACAATGAGCAGTTCTTC. This codes for CASTWLAEHYNEQFF. The J gene is TRBJ2-1, the V gene TRBV27; 7 nucleotides match TRBD2. The germline V gene encodes CDR1 MNHEY and CDR2 SMNVEV (reference sequence). V was pared by 7 bases and J by 3 bases, with 9 bases of the junction left unmatched. The CDR3 is 15 residues long.

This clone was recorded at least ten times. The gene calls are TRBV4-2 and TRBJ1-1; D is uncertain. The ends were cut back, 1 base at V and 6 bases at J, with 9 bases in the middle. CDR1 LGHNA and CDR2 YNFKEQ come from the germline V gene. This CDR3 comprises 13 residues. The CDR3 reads CASSQATYPEAFF. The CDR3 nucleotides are TGTGCCAGCAGCCAAGCTACCTACCCTGAAGCTTTCTTT.

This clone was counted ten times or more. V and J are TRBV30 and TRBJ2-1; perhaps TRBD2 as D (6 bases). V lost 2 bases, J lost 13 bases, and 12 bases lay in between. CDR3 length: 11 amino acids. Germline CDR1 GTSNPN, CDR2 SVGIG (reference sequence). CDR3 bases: TGTGCCTGGAGTAGGGACGGGAGACAGTTCTTC. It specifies CAWSRDGRQFF.

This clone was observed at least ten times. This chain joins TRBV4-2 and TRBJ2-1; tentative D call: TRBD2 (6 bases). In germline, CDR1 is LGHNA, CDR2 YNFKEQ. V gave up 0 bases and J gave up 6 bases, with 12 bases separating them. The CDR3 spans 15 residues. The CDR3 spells CASSQEGTSLNEQFF. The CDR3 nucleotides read TGTGCCAGCAGCCAAGAGGGCACTAGCCTCAATGAGCAGTTCTTC.

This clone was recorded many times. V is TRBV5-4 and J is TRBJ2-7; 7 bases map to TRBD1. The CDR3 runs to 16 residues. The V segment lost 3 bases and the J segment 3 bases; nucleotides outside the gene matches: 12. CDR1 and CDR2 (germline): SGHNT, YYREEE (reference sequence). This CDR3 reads CASSSRPDRPSYEQYF. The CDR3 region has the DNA TGTGCCAGCAGCTCCCGACCGGACAGGCCGAGCTACGAGCAGTACTTC.

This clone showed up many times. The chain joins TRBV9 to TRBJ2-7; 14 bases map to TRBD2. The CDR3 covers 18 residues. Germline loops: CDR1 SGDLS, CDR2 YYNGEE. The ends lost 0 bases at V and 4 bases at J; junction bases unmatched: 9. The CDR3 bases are TGTGCCAGCAGCGTAGAGGGGACTAGCGGGAGAGGAGATTACGAGCAGTACTTC. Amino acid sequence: CASSVEGTSGRGDYEQYF.

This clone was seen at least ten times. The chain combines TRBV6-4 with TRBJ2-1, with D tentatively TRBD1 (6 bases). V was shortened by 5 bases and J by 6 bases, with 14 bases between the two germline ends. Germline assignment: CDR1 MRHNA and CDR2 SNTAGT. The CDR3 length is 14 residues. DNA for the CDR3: TGTGCCAGCAGTCCGGGACAAAGTAGCAATGAGCAGTTCTTC. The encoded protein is CASSPGQSSNEQFF.

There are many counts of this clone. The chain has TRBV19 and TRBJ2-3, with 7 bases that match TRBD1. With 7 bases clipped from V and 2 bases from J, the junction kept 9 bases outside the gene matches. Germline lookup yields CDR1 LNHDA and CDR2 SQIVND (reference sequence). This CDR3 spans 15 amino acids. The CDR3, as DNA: TGTGCCAGTACCCCCCGGGACAGCCCCACAGATACGCAGTATTTT. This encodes CASTPRDSPTDTQYF.

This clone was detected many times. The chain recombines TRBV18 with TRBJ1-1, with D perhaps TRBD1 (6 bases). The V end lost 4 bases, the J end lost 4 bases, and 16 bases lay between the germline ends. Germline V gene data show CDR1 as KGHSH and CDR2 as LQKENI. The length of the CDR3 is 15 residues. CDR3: CASSRPFSGVTEAFF. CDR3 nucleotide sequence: TGTGCCAGCTCACGACCCTTTTCAGGGGTCACTGAAGCTTTCTTT. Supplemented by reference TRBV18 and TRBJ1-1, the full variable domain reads NAGVMQNPRHLVRRRGQEARLRCSPMKGHSHVYWYRQLPEEGLKFMVYLQKENIIDESGMPKERFSAEFPKEGPSILRIQQVVRGDSAAYFCASSRPFSGVTEAFFGQGTRLTVV.

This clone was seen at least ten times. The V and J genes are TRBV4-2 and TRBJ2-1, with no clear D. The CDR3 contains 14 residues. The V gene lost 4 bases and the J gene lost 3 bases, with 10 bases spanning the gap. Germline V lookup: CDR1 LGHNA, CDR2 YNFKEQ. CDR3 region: CASSLSDDYNEQFF. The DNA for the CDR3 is TGTGCCAGCAGCCTTAGTGATGACTACAATGAGCAGTTCTTC.

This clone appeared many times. The CDR3 DNA reads as TGTGCCAGCAGTTACTCGGGCATCTGGGAGCAGTACTTC. It translates to CASSYSGIWEQYF. The chain uses TRBV6-5 and TRBJ2-7; no reliable D call. The CDR3 contains 13 residues. Germline lookup yields CDR1 MNHEY and CDR2 SVGAGI. V was pared by 0 bases and J by 7 bases, with 10 bases between.

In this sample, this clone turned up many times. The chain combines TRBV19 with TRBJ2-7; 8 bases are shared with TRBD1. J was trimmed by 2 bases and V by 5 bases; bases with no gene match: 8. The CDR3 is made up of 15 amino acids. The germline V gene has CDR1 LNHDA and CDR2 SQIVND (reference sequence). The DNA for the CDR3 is TGTGCCAGTAGTTTAGGACAGGGCACAACCTACGAGCAGTACTTC. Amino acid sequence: CASSLGQGTTYEQYF.

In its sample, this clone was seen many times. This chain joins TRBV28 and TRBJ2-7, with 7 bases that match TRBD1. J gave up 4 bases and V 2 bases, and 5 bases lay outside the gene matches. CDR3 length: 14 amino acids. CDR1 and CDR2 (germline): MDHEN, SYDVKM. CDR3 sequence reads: CASSLTGESYEQYF. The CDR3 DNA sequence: TGTGCCAGCAGTTTAACAGGGGAGTCGTACGAGCAGTACTTC.

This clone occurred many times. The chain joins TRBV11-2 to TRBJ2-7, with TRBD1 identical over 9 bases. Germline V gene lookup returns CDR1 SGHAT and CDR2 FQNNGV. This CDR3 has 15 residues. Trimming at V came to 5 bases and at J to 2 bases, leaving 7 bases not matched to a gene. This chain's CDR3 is CASSPRDRATYEQYF. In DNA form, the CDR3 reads TGTGCCAGCAGCCCCCGGGACAGGGCAACCTACGAGCAGTACTTC.

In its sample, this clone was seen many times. CDR3 residues: CASSNSGSRTGELFF. The CDR3 DNA sequence: TGTGCCAGCAGCAATAGCGGGAGCAGGACCGGGGAGCTGTTTTTT. The rearrangement uses TRBV28 and TRBJ2-2; 9 positions match TRBD2. The CDR3 is made up of 15 amino acids. V lost 6 bases and J lost 5; bases outside the gene matches: 7. The germline CDR1 and CDR2 sequences are MDHEN and SYDVKM.

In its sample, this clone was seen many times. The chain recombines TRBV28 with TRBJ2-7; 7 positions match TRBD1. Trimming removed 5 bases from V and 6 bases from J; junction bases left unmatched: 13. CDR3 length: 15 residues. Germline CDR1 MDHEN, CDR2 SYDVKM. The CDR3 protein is CASSPRGKTGPEQYF. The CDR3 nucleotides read TGTGCCAGCAGTCCACGGGGCAAGACAGGGCCCGAGCAGTACTTC.

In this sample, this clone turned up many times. The CDR3 nucleotides read TGCGCCAGCAGCACGGGACAGGGCTCCCGCGAGCAGTACTTC. Its translation is CASSTGQGSREQYF. This chain links TRBV5-1 with TRBJ2-7; 9 bases are shared with TRBD1. The V gene's germline CDR1 is SGHRS and CDR2 YFSETQ. The CDR3 extends over 14 amino acids. V gave up 4 bases and J gave up 6 bases; unmatched junction bases: 8.

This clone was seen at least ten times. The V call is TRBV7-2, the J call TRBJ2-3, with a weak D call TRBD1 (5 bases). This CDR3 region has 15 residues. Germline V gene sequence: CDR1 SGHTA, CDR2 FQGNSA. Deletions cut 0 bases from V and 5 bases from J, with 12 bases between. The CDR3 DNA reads TGTGCCAGCAGCTTAGCCCCCGGCAGGGTAGATACGCAGTATTTT. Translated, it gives CASSLAPGRVDTQYF.

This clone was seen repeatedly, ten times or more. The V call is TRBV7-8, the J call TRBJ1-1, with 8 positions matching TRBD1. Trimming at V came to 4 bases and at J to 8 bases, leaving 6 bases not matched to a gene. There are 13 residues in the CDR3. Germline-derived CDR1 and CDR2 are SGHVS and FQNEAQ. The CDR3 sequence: CASSSRGRWEAFF. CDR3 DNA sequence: TGTGCCAGCAGCTCCAGGGGGCGTTGGGAAGCTTTCTTT.

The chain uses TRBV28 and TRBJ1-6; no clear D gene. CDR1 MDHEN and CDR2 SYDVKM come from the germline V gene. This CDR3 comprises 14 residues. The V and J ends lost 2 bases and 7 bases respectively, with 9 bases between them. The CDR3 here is CASSLRDGNSPLHF. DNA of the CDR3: TGTGCCAGCAGTTTACGGGATGGAAATTCACCCCTCCACTTT.

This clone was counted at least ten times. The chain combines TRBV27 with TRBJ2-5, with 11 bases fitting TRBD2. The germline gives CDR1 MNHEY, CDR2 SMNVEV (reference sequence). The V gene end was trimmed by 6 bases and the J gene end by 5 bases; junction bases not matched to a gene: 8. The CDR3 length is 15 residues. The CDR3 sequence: CASSRSGRASETQYF. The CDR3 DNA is TGTGCCAGCAGCCGTAGCGGGAGGGCTTCGGAGACCCAGTACTTC.

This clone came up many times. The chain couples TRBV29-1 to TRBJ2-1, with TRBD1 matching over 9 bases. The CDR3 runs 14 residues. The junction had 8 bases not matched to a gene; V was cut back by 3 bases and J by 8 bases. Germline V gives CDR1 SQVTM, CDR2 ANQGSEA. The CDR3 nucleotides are TGCAGCGTTGATGCTTCGGGACAGGGCCATGAGCAGTTCTTC. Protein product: CSVDASGQGHEQFF.

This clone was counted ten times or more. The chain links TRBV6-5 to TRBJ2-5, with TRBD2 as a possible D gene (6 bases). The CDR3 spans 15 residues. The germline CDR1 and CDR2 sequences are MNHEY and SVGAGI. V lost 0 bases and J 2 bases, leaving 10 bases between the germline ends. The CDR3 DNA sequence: TGTGCCAGCAGTTACTCGTCCGGGAGTCAAGAGACCCAGTACTTC. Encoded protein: CASSYSSGSQETQYF.